The 12 T cell receptor beta chains presented below share a single source sample, sequenced in a study of blood T cell repertoires in COVID-19. Using immunoSEQ multiplex PCR, the repertoire was profiled, and TCRdb retains in-frame clones only, with some absent. This repertoire shows over 12,000 clones, 85% to 95% found once; its top ten account for around 8%. Sequences were obtained from peripheral blood. Receptors were obtained from a human donor with active COVID-19. The donor label of this sample is uncertain.

The chain couples TRBV5-4 to TRBJ2-1, with 8 bases aligning to TRBD1. The CDR3 is 15 residues long. The J segment lost 6 bases and the V segment lost 2 bases, leaving 7 bases of the junction unmatched. Looked up from germline, CDR1 is SGHNT and CDR2 is YYREEE (reference sequence). In DNA form, the CDR3 reads TGTGCCAGCAGCTTCAAGACAGGGGAAGGCAATGAGCAGTTCTTC. The encoded protein is CASSFKTGEGNEQFF.

The chain is built from TRBV25-1 and TRBJ2-3, with 8 nucleotides matching TRBD1. CDR3 size: 16 residues. V gave up 3 bases and J gave up 0 bases; unmatched junction bases: 5. The germline V gene encodes CDR1 MGHDK and CDR2 SYGVNS. CDR3 nucleotide sequence: TGTGCCAGCAGTGATTCGGGACAGGTTAGCACAGATACGCAGTATTTT. Its protein is CASSDSGQVSTDTQYF.

This chain joins TRBV2 and TRBJ2-7, with a possible D match to TRBD1 (6 bases). There are 12 residues in the CDR3. CDR1 and CDR2 from the germline V gene are SNHLY and FYNNEI. The V end was cut by 6 bases, the J end by 6 bases, with 12 bases between. The CDR3 here is CASRSTGTEQYF. CDR3 nucleotide sequence: TGTGCCAGCAGATCGACAGGAACCGAGCAGTACTTC.

The chain employs TRBV10-2 and TRBJ2-5, with 7 bases matching TRBD2. Germline assignment: CDR1 WSHSY and CDR2 SAAADI. CDR3 size: 15 residues. The junction had 3 bases not matched to a gene; V was cut back by 2 bases and J by 0 bases. The CDR3 here is CASSEAGVYQETQYF. The CDR3 nucleotides read TGCGCCAGCAGTGAGGCGGGAGTTTACCAAGAGACCCAGTACTTC.

The chain combines TRBV24-1 with TRBJ1-6; TRBD1 aligns across 8 bases. The CDR3 extends over 16 amino acids. J lost 9 bases, V lost 2 bases, and 8 bases had no gene match. Germline V gene data show CDR1 as KGHDR and CDR2 as SFDVKD. The CDR3 DNA follows: TGTGCCACCAGTGATTCCGGCCAGGGGGCTGGTTCACCCCTCCACTTT. The encoded protein is CATSDSGQGAGSPLHF.

This sequence joins TRBV19 and TRBJ1-2; 7 bases align to TRBD1. The ends lost 10 bases at V and 2 bases at J; junction bases unmatched: 7. CDR1 LNHDA and CDR2 SQIVND come from the germline V gene (reference sequence). The CDR3 runs 13 residues. The CDR3 DNA sequence: TGTGCCACCCGAGGGGGCATAAACTATGGCTACACCTTC. Amino acids: CATRGGINYGYTF.

The chain employs TRBV5-1 and TRBJ2-7; 10 positions match TRBD2. The trim removed 4 bases at V and 5 bases at J, leaving 6 bases unmatched. The CDR3 length is 14 residues. Per the germline V gene, CDR1 is SGHRS and CDR2 is YFSETQ. The CDR3 sequence: CASSRTSGWDEQYF. As DNA, the CDR3 is TGCGCCAGCAGCAGGACTAGCGGATGGGACGAGCAGTACTTC.

V is TRBV11-2 and J is TRBJ2-3; the D gene is possibly TRBD2 (5 bases). CDR1 SGHAT and CDR2 FQNNGV come from the germline V gene. The CDR3 totals 16 residues. Trimming pared 1 base from V and 0 bases from J, leaving 11 bases between. CDR3 coding DNA: TGTGCCAGCAGCTTAGGCGTGGCTAGCAGCACAGATACGCAGTATTTT. Translating gives CASSLGVASSTDTQYF.

The chain links TRBV5-1 to TRBJ2-3; no reliable D call. Germline V gene lookup returns CDR1 SGHRS and CDR2 YFSETQ. V was shortened by 0 bases and J by 5 bases, with 10 bases between the two germline ends. The CDR3 runs 14 residues. This CDR3 reads CASSLVLAEDTQYF. Here the CDR3 DNA reads TGCGCCAGCAGCTTGGTTTTAGCAGAAGATACGCAGTATTTT.

The chain couples TRBV27 to TRBJ2-1; 8 bases match TRBD1. Unmatched junction bases numbered 12, after V lost 3 bases and J lost 2 bases. The CDR3 has 18 residues. Per the germline V gene, CDR1 is MNHEY and CDR2 is SMNVEV (reference sequence). The CDR3 here is CASSLDTTGTGAYNEQFF. The CDR3, as DNA: TGTGCCAGCAGTTTGGATACCACCGGGACAGGAGCCTACAATGAGCAGTTCTTC.

V gene TRBV6-2 or TRBV6-3 combines with J gene TRBJ1-1; 9 bases align to TRBD1. J was trimmed by 4 bases and V by 6 bases; bases with no gene match: 12. This CDR3 is built from 16 residues. CDR1 and CDR2 (germline): MNHEY, SVGEGT. The CDR3 reads CASSPGTGTAVTEAFF. In nucleotides, the CDR3 is TGTGCCAGCAGCCCCGGGACAGGGACGGCGGTCACTGAAGCTTTCTTT.

This clone was detected once. The chain links TRBV10-3 to TRBJ2-3, with TRBD2 identical over 14 bases. CDR3 length: 16 residues. The V and J ends lost 6 bases and 4 bases, in that order; junction bases with no gene match: 6. CDR1 and CDR2 from the germline V gene are ENHRY and SYGVKD. The CDR3 sequence is CAISGTSGSGPDTQYF. The CDR3 DNA is TGTGCCATCAGCGGGACTAGCGGGAGTGGACCAGATACGCAGTATTTT.